The rows below give T cell receptor beta chains drawn from one sample of a study of blood T cells in healthy people across ages. TCRdb processed the 5' RACE reads anew with MiXCR; each CDR3 protein has one entry. Found here are around 990,000 distinct CDR3 sequences, roughly two fifths of them singletons; the top ten hold over 10%. The sample consisted of blood. Receptor source: a man aged 18 to 35 in good health. The CDR3 runs from the conserved cysteine through the conserved F or W. The D gene is left open where the match is weak. Rows give clone size only sometimes, using once, few, many, or a class for an expanded clone.

D gene | J gene | V gene | clone size | CDR3 protein | CDR3 DNA
. | TRBJ1-1 | TRBV5-6 | once | CASNDNPQLRTEAFF | TGTGCCAGCAACGACAATCCCCAACTGAGGACTGAAGCTTTCTTT
. | TRBJ2-1 | TRBV4-1 | . | CASSQDLRDEQFF | TGCGCCAGCAGCCAAGATTTGAGGGATGAGCAGTTCTTC
. | TRBJ2-3 | TRBV4-3 | few | CASSQVPAEPSTDTQYF | TGCGCCAGCAGCCAAGTACCGGCGGAACCTAGCACAGATACGCAGTATTTT
. | TRBJ2-2 | TRBV21-1 | . | CASSKVWRGSNTGELFF | TGTGCCAGCAGCAAAGTTTGGCGGGGTTCGAACACCGGGGAGCTGTTTTTT
. | TRBJ2-5 | TRBV7-2 | . | CASSLAGGVQYF | TGTGCCAGCAGCTTAGCGGGGGGCGTGCAGTACTTC
. | TRBJ1-4 | TRBV6-1 | . | CASMGDTNEKLFF | TGTGCCAGCATGGGGGATACTAATGAAAAACTGTTTTTT
. | TRBJ1-2 | TRBV29-1 | . | CSVLPSGSYGYTF | TGCAGCGTGCTGCCCTCGGGGAGCTATGGCTACACCTTC
TRBD2 | TRBJ2-1 | TRBV4-3 | . | CASSQEGLAGGYNEQFF | TGCGCCAGCAGCCAAGAGGGACTAGCGGGGGGATACAATGAGCAGTTCTTC
. | TRBJ1-5 | TRBV30 | . | CAWSQDSNQPQHF | TGTGCCTGGTCCCAGGATAGCAATCAGCCCCAGCATTTT
. | TRBJ1-5 | TRBV7-2 | few | CASSPRGVSNQPQHF | TGTGCCAGCAGCCCCCGGGGGGTTTCCAATCAGCCCCAGCATTTT
. | TRBJ1-1 | TRBV29-1 | . | CSVEGSQGRHGEAFF | TGCAGCGTTGAAGGTTCCCAGGGGCGGCATGGTGAAGCTTTCTTT
. | TRBJ2-3 | TRBV6-2/TRBV6-3 | . | CASSYHFGRDTDTQYF | TGTGCCAGCAGTTATCATTTTGGGCGCGACACAGATACGCAGTATTTT
. | TRBJ2-7 | TRBV5-6 | . | CASTVSGEPYEQYF | TGTGCCAGCACGGTGTCGGGAGAGCCCTACGAGCAGTACTTC
. | TRBJ1-1 | TRBV13 | . | CASSLSRDGNTEAFF | TGTGCCAGCAGCTTATCACGGGACGGGAACACTGAAGCTTTCTTT
. | TRBJ1-4 | TRBV7-2 | . | CASSLALVGSSYNEKLFF | TGTGCCAGCAGCTTAGCGCTTGTGGGCAGTAGTTATAATGAAAAACTGTTTTTT
. | TRBJ1-1 | TRBV7-9 | . | CASSLDEAGEAFF | TGTGCCAGCAGCTTAGACGAGGCGGGTGAAGCTTTCTTT
. | TRBJ1-1 | TRBV6-2/TRBV6-3 | . | CASSVMVGTEAFF | TGTGCCAGCAGTGTAATGGTGGGCACTGAAGCTTTCTTT
. | TRBJ1-2 | TRBV12-3/TRBV12-4 | few | CASSLTFGPANYGYTF | TGTGCCAGCAGTTTAACCTTTGGGCCAGCTAACTATGGCTACACCTTC
. | TRBJ2-7 | TRBV4-2 | . | CASSDSGGASYEQYF | TGTGCCAGCAGCGATAGCGGAGGGGCCTCCTACGAGCAGTACTTC
. | TRBJ2-7 | TRBV21-1 | . | CASSKVGRERIGYEQYF | TGTGCCAGCAGCAAAGTCGGCAGGGAACGGATCGGCTACGAGCAGTACTTC
. | TRBJ2-7 | TRBV10-3 | . | CAIRSLALSTADSAYEQYF | TGTGCCATCAGGTCTCTAGCCCTCTCGACAGCCGATTCCGCCTACGAGCAGTACTTC
. | TRBJ2-7 | TRBV12-3/TRBV12-4 | many | CASSFAPSYEQYF | TGTGCCAGCAGTTTCGCGCCCTCCTACGAGCAGTACTTC
TRBD1 | TRBJ1-2 | TRBV2 | many | CASRIGTGKGYTF | TGTGCCAGCAGGATAGGGACAGGGAAAGGCTACACCTTC
TRBD1 | TRBJ2-2 | TRBV29-1 | . | CSVVFGQGAGELFF | TGCAGCGTTGTCTTCGGACAGGGGGCCGGGGAGCTGTTTTTT
TRBD1 | TRBJ2-7 | TRBV20-1 | . | CSARPGQGYEQYF | TGCAGTGCTAGACCGGGACAGGGCTACGAGCAGTACTTC
. | TRBJ2-7 | TRBV27 | . | CASSPGRGDYNEQYF | TGTGCCAGCAGCCCAGGGCGGGGAGACTACAATGAGCAGTACTTC
. | TRBJ2-5 | TRBV10-3 | . | CAISGGGNEQYF | TGTGCCATCAGCGGGGGTGGCAATGAGCAGTACTTC
. | TRBJ2-2 | TRBV6-1 | once | CASSAGFNTGELFF | TGTGCCAGCAGTGCAGGGTTCAACACCGGGGAGCTGTTTTTT
. | TRBJ1-1 | TRBV6-2/TRBV6-3 | . | CASTGGVEGTEAFF | TGTGCCAGCACCGGGGGGGTGGAGGGCACTGAAGCTTTCTTT
. | TRBJ2-5 | TRBV6-6 | . | CASGRSAETQYF | TGTGCCAGCGGTCGGAGCGCGGAGACCCAGTACTTC
. | TRBJ2-1 | TRBV4-1 | many | CASSQAGTSATNEQFF | TGCGCCAGCAGCCAAGCCGGGACTTCCGCAACCAATGAGCAGTTCTTC
. | TRBJ1-5 | TRBV20-1 | . | CSARDGLGGHQPQHF | TGCAGTGCTAGAGATGGACTTGGGGGTCATCAGCCCCAGCATTTT
TRBD1 | TRBJ1-3 | TRBV4-3 | . | CASSQTTGGNTIYF | TGCGCCAGCAGCCAAACGACAGGGGGAAACACCATATATTTT
TRBD2 | TRBJ2-5 | TRBV11-2 | . | CASRSTSGRPGQETQYF | TGTGCCAGCAGATCGACTAGCGGGAGGCCGGGGCAAGAGACCCAGTACTTC